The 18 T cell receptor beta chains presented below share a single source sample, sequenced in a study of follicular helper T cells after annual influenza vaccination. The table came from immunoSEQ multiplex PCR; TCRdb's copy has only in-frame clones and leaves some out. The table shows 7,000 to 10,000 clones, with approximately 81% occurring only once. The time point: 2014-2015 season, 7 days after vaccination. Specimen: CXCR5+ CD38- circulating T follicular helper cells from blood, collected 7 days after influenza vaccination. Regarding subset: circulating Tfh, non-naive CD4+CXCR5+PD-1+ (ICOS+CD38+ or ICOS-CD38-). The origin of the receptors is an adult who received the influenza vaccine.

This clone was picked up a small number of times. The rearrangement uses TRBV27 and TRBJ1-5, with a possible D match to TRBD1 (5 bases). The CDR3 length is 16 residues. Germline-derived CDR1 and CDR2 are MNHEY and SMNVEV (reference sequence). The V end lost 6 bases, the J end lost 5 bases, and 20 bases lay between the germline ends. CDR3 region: CASSWRGWGRDQPQHF. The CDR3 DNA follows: TGTGCCAGCAGCTGGAGGGGCTGGGGAAGGGATCAGCCCCAGCATTTT.

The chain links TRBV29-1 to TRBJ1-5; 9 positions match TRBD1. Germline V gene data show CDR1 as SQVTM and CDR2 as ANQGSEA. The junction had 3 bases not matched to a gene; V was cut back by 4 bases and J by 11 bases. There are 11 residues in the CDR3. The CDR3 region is CSVAQGATQHF. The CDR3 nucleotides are TGCAGCGTTGCACAGGGGGCGACCCAGCATTTT.

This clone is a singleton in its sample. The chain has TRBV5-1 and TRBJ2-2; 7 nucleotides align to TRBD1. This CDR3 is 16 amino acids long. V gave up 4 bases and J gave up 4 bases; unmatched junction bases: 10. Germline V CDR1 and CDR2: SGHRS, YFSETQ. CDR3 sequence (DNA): TGCGCCAGCAGCCCCCATCGACAGGGTCCCACCGGGGAGCTGTTTTTT. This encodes CASSPHRQGPTGELFF.

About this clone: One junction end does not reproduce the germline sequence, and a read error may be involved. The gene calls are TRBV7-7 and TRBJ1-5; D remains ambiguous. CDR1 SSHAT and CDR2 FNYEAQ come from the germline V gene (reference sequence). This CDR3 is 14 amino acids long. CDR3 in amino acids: CASSLPRRNQPQHF. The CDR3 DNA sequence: TGTGCTAGCAGCTTACCACGGCGGAATCAGCCCCAGCATTTT.

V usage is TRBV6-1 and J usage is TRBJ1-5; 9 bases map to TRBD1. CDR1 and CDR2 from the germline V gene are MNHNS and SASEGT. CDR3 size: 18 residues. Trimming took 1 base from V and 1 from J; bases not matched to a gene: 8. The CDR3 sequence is CASSEVGQGLSSNQPQHF. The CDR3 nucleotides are TGTGCCAGCAGTGAAGTCGGACAGGGGCTGAGCAGCAATCAGCCCCAGCATTTT.

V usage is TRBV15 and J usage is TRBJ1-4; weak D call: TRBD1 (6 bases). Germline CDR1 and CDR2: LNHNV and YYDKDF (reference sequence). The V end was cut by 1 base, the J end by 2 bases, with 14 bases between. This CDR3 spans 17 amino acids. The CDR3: CATSRVPGGGTNEKLFF. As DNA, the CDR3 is TGTGCCACCAGCAGAGTGCCAGGAGGGGGGACTAATGAAAAACTGTTTTTT. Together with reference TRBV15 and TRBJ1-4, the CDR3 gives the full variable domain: DAMVIQNPRYQVTQFGKPVTLSCSQTLNHNVMYWYQQKSSQAPKLLFHYYDKDFNNEADTPDNFQSRRPNTSFCFLDIRSPGLGDTAMYLCATSRVPGGGTNEKLFFGSGTQLSVL.

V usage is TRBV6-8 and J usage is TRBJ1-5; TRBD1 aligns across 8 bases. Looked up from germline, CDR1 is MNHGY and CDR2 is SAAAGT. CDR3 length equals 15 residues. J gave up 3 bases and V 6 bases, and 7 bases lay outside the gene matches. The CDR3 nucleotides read TGTGCCAGCAGCCTCGAGGGACAGGACAATCAGCCCCAGCATTTT. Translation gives CASSLEGQDNQPQHF.

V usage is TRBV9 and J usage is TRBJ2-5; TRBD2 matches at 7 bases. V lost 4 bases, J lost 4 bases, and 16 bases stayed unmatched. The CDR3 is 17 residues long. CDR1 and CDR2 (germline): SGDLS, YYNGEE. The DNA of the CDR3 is TGTGCCAGCAGCCCCTCCGTGGGTGCGGGAGCTCGAGAGACCCAGTACTTC. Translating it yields CASSPSVGAGARETQYF.

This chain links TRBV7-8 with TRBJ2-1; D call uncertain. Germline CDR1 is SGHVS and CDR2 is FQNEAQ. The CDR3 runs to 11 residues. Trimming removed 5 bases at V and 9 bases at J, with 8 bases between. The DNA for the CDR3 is TGTGCCAGCAGCGCCGGTATTGAGCAGTTCTTC. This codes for CASSAGIEQFF.

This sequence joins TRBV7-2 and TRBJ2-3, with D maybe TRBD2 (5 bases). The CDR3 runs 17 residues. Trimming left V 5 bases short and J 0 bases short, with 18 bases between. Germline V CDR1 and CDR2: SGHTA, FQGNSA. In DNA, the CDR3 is TGTGCCAGCAGCGTCTACGCTAGCTCCACTAGCACAGATACGCAGTATTTT. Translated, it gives CASSVYASSTSTDTQYF. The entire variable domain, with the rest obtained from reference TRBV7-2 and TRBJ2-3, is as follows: GAGVSQSPSNKVTEKGKDVELRCDPISGHTALYWYRQSLGQGLEFLIYFQGNSAPDKSGLPSDRFSAERTGGSVSTLTIQRTQQEDSAVYLCASSVYASSTSTDTQYFGPGTRLTVL.

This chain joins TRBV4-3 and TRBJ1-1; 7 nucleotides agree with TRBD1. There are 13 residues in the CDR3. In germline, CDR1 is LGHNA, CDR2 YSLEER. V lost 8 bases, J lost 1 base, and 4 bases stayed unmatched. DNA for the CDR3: TGCGCCAGCCGAGGACAGGCGAACACTGAAGCTTTCTTT. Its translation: CASRGQANTEAFF.

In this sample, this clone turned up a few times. CDR3 protein: CATGGKETYNSPLHF. The CDR3 nucleotides read TGTGCCACCGGGGGTAAGGAGACCTATAATTCACCCCTCCACTTT. V usage is TRBV10-3 and J usage is TRBJ1-6, with TRBD1 as a possible D gene (5 bases). Germline CDR1 and CDR2: ENHRY and SYGVKD. V shed 10 bases and J shed 2 bases, with 15 bases lying between them. This CDR3 comprises 15 residues.

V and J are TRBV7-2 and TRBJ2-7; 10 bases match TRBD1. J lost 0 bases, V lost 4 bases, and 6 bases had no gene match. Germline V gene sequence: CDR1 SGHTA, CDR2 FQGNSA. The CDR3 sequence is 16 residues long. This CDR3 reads CASSSRGQGSSYEQYF. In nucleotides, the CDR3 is TGTGCCAGCAGCTCGAGGGGACAGGGGAGCTCCTACGAGCAGTACTTC.

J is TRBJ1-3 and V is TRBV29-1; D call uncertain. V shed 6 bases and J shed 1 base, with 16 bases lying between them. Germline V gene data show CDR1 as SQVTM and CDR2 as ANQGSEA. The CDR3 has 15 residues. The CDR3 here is CSVVDPQSSGNTIYF. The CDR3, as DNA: TGCAGCGTCGTTGACCCGCAGAGTTCTGGAAACACCATATATTTT.

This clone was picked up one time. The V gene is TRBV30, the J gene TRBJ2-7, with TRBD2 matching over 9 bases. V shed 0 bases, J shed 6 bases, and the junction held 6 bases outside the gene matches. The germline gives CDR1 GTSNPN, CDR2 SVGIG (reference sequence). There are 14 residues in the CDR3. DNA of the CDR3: TGTGCCTGGAGTGTTAGCGGGGGTGTGGGCGAGCAGTACTTC. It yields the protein CAWSVSGGVGEQYF.

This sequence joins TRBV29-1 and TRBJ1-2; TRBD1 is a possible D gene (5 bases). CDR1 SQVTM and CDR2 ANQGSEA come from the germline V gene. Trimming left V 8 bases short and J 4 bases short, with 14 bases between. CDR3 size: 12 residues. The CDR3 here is CSCVGGSYGYTF. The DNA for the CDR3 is TGCAGCTGTGTTGGGGGGTCCTATGGCTACACCTTC.

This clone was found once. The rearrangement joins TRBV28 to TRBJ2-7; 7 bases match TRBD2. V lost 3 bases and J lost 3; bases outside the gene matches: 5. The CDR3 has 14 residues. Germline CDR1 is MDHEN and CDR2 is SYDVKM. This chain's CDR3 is CASSLGEGLYEQYF. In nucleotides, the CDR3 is TGTGCCAGCAGTTTGGGGGAGGGCCTCTACGAGCAGTACTTC.

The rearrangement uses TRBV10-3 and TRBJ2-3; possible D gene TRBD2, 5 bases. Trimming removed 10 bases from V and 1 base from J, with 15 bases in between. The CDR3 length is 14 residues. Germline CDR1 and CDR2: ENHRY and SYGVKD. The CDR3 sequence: CASESGIGTDTQYF. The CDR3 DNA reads TGTGCCAGCGAATCGGGGATTGGCACAGATACGCAGTATTTT.